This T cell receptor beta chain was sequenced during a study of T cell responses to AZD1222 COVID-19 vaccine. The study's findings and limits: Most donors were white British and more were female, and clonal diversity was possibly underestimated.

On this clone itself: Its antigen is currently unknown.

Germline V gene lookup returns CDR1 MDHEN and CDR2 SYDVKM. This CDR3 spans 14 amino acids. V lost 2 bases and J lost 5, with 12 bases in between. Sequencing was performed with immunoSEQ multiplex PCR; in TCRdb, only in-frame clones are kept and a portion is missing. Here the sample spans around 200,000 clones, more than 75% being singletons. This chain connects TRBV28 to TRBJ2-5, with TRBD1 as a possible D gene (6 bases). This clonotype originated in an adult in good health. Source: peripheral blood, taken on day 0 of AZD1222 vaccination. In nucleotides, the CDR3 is TGTGCCAGCAGTTTAGGGGGCAGGTGGGAGACCCAGTACTTC. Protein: CASSLGGRWETQYF.